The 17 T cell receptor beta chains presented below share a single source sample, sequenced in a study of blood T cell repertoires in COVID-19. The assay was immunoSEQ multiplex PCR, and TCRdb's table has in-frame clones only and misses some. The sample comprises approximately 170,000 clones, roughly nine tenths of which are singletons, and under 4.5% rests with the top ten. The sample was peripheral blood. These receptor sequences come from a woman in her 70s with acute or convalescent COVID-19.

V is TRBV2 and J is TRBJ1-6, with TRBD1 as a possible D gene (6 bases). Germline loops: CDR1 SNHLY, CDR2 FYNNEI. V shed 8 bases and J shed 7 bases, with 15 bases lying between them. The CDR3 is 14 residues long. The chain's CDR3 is CASGSGVNNSPLHF. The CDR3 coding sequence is TGTGCCAGCGGGTCAGGGGTGAACAATTCACCCCTCCACTTT.

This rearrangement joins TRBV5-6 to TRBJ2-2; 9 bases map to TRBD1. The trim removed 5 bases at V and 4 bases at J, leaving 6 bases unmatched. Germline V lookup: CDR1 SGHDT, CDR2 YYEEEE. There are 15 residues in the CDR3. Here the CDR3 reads CASSTGQGRTGELFF. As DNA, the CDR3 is TGTGCCAGCAGTACGGGACAGGGTCGCACCGGGGAGCTGTTTTTT.

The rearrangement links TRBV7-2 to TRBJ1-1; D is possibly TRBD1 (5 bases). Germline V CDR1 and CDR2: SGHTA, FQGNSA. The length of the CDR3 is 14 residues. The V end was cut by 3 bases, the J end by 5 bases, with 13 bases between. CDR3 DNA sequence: TGTGCCAGCAGCTTTACAGGTGGGTCAACTGAAGCTTTCTTT. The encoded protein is CASSFTGGSTEAFF.

For the CDR3, the DNA is TGTGCCAGCTCACCACCTCCGGGTTCTGGAAACACCATATATTTT. It translates to CASSPPPGSGNTIYF. The rearrangement links TRBV18 to TRBJ1-3; D call uncertain. This CDR3 has 15 residues. Trimming shortened V by 0 bases and J by 1 base, and 7 bases separated the two germline ends. Germline-derived CDR1 and CDR2 are KGHSH and LQKENI.

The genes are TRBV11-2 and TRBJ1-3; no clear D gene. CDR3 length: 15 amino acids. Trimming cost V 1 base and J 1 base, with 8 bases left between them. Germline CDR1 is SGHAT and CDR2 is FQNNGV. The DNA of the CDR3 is TGTGCCAGCAGCTTAGGGCGGGGATCTGGAAACACCATATATTTT. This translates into CASSLGRGSGNTIYF.

CDR3 sequence: CASSQDTEDYGYTF. DNA of the CDR3: TGCGCCAGCAGCCAGGACACAGAAGATTATGGCTACACCTTC. This rearrangement joins TRBV4-3 to TRBJ1-2; tentative D call: TRBD1 (5 bases). CDR3 size: 14 residues. The V gene lost 3 bases and the J gene lost 5 bases, with 13 bases spanning the gap. Germline loops: CDR1 LGHNA, CDR2 YSLEER.

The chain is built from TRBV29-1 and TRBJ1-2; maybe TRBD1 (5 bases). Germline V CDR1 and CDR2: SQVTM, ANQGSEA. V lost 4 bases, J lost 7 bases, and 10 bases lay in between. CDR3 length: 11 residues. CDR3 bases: TGCAGCGTTGTAGGGGCGGCTGGCTACACCTTC. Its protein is CSVVGAAGYTF.

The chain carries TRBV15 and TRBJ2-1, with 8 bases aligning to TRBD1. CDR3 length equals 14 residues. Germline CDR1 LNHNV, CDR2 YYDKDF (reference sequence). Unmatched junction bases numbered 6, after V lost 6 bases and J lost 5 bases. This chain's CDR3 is CATSSPDRDNEQFF. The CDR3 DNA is TGTGCCACCAGTTCCCCGGACAGGGACAATGAGCAGTTCTTC.

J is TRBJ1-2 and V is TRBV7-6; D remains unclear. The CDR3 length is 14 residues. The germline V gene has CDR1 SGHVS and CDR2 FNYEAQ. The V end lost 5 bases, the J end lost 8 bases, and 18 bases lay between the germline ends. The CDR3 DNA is TGTGCCAGCAGCAATCAACTAGGGAAAACGGGCTACACCTTC. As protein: CASSNQLGKTGYTF. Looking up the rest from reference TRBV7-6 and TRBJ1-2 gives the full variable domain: GAGVSQSPRYKVTKRGQDVALRCDPISGHVSLYWYRQALGQGPEFLTYFNYEAQQDKSGLPNDRFSAERPEGSISTLTIQRTEQRDSAMYRCASSNQLGKTGYTFGSGTRLTVV.

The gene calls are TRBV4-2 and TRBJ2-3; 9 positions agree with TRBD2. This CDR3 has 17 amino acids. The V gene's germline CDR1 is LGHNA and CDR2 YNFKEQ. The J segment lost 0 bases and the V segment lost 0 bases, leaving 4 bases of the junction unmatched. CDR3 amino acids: CASSQEGLAISTDTQYF. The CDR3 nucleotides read TGTGCCAGCAGCCAAGAAGGACTAGCGATTAGCACAGATACGCAGTATTTT.

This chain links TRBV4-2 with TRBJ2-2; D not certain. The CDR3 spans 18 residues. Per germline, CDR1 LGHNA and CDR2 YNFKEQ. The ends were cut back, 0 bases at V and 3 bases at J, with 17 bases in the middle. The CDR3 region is CASSQDLYGLVDTGELFF. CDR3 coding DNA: TGTGCCAGCAGCCAAGATCTTTACGGCCTAGTCGACACCGGGGAGCTGTTTTTT.

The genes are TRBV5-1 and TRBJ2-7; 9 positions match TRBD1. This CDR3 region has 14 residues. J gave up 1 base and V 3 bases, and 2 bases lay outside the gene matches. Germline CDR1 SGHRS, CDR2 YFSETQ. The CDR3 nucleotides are TGCGCCAGCAGCTCCGGGACAGGGTCCTACGAGCAGTACTTC. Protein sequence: CASSSGTGSYEQYF.

Here the CDR3 DNA reads TGTGCCAGCAGCGCCGGGTCTTACAATGAGCAGTTCTTC. It specifies CASSAGSYNEQFF. The rearrangement links TRBV9 to TRBJ2-1; no reliable D call. CDR1 SGDLS and CDR2 YYNGEE come from the germline V gene. V lost 3 bases, J lost 4 bases, and 8 bases lay in between. The CDR3 runs to 13 residues. The full variable domain, with the rest looked up from reference TRBV9 and TRBJ2-1, is DSGVTQTPKHLITATGQRVTLRCSPRSGDLSVYWYQQSLDQGLQFLIQYYNGEERAKGNILERFSAQQFPDLHSELNLSSLELGDSALYFCASSAGSYNEQFFGPGTRLTVL.

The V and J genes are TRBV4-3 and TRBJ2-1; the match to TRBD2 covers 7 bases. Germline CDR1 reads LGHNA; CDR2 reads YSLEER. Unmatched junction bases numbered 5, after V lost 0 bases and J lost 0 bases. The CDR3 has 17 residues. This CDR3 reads CASSQDTRTSSYNEQFF. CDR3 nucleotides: TGCGCCAGCAGCCAAGATACCAGGACTAGCTCCTACAATGAGCAGTTCTTC.

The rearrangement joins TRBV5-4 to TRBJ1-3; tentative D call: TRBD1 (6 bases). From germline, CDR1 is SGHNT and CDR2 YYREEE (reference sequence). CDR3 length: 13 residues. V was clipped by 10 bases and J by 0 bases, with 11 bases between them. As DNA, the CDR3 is TGTGCCTTCGGCAGGGGCTCTGGAAACACCATATATTTT. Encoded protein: CAFGRGSGNTIYF.

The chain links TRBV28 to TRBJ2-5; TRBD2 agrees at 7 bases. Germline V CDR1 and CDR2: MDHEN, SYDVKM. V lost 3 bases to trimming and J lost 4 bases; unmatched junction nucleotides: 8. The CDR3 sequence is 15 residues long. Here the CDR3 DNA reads TGTGCCAGCAGTTTTTTTCGGGGGGAAGGAGAGACCCAGTACTTC. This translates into CASSFFRGEGETQYF.

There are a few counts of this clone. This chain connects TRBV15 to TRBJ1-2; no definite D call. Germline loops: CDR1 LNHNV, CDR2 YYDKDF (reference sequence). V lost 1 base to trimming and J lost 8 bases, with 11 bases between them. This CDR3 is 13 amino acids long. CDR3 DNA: TGTGCCACCAGCAGAGCGGGGAAGGGAGGCTACACCTTC. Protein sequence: CATSRAGKGGYTF.